Presented here are 5 T cell receptor beta chains from one specimen sequenced in a study of breast tumors, draining lymph nodes, adjacent tissues. Breast cancer patients provided tissue from their axillary draining lymph nodes. TCRdb itself ran the multiplex PCR reads through MiXCR, one entry per CDR3 protein. The sample has around 190,000 distinct CDR3 sequences; roughly 30% are singletons. Sequences were obtained from axillary lymph node tissue. Receptor source: a female donor with breast cancer. Some clones in this sample may be carry-over from other donors' samples.

The table lists this clonotype with many counts. This chain connects TRBV24-1 to TRBJ1-5; the D is unclear. V was cut by 4 bases and J by 11 bases, with 11 bases left in between. Germline V gives CDR1 KGHDR, CDR2 SFDVKD. The CDR3 covers 12 residues. CDR3 loop: CATSDGPSAQHF. As DNA, the CDR3 is TGTGCCACCAGTGACGGGCCCTCGGCCCAGCATTTT.

With respect to this clonotype: This may stem from a read error, because a much larger clone lies one nucleotide away. J is TRBJ2-5 and V is TRBV5-1; 7 bases fit TRBD1. This CDR3 region has 15 residues. Germline CDR1 SGHRS, CDR2 YFSETQ. V was pared by 2 bases and J by 5 bases, with 9 bases of the junction left unmatched. For the CDR3, the DNA is TGCGCCAGCAGCTTCGATGAAGGGGGCAGCGAGACCCAGTACTTC. Amino acid sequence: CASSFDEGGSETQYF.

Comments on this clonotype: This may arise from a read error, as a much more abundant clone is one base away. The V and J genes are TRBV12-3 or TRBV12-4 and TRBJ1-5, with a possible D match to TRBD1 (5 bases). Deletions cut 3 bases from V and 10 bases from J, with 10 bases between. CDR3 length: 12 amino acids. Here the CDR3 reads CASSFGAVPQHF. The CDR3 DNA is TGTGCCAGCAGTTTCGGGGCCGTTCCCCAGCATTTT.

This clonotype was found many times. V is TRBV6-5 and J is TRBJ1-5, with 7 bases fitting TRBD1. The CDR3 is made up of 19 amino acids. Looked up from germline, CDR1 is MNHEY and CDR2 is SVGAGI. Trimming took 6 bases from V and 0 from J; bases not matched to a gene: 17. DNA for the CDR3: TGTGCCAGCAGCCGCAGTGTGGGCAGGGGGAGATATAGCAATCAGCCCCAGCATTTT. Translating it yields CASSRSVGRGRYSNQPQHF.

This clonotype was recorded at least ten times. The chain combines TRBV13 with TRBJ2-7; 7 bases map to TRBD1. V lost 5 bases and J lost 5; bases outside the gene matches: 9. The CDR3 runs 14 residues. Per germline, CDR1 PRHDT and CDR2 FYEKMQ (reference sequence). CDR3 protein: CASSLSGQRNEQYF. CDR3 in DNA: TGTGCCAGCAGCCTATCGGGACAGAGGAACGAGCAGTACTTC.